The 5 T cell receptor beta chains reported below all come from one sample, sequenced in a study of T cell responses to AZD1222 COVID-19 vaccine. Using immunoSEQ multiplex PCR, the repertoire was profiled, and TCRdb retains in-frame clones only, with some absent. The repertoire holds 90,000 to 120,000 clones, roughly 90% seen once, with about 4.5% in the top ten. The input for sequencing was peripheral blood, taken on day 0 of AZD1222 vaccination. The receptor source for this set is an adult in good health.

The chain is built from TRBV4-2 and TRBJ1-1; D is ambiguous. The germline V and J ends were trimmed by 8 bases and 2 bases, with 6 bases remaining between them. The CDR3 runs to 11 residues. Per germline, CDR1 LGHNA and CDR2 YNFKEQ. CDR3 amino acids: CASGRNTEAFF. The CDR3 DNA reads TGTGCCAGCGGCCGAAACACTGAAGCTTTCTTT.

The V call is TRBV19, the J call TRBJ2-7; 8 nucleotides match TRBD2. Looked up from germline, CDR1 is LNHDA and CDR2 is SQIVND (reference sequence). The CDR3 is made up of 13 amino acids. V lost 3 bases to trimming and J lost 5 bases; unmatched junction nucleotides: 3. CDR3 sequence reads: CASSISGGDEQYF. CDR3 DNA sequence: TGTGCCAGTAGTATCTCCGGGGGGGACGAGCAGTACTTC.

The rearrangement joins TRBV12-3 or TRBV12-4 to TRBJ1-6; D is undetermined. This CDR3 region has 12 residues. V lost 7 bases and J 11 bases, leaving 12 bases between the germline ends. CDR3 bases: TGTGCCAGCACCTTGGGAGGGACACCCCTCCACTTT. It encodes CASTLGGTPLHF.

The CDR3 sequence: CASSQVMERRYF. In nucleotides, the CDR3 is TGTGCCAGCAGCCAAGTCATGGAGAGGCGGTACTTC. This chain links TRBV3-1 (or the pseudogene TRBV3-2) with TRBJ2-4, with D unclear. V was trimmed by 1 base and J by 15 bases, leaving 13 bases between them. The CDR3 loop spans 12 amino acids. Germline-derived CDR1 and CDR2 are LGHDT and YNNKEL (reference sequence).

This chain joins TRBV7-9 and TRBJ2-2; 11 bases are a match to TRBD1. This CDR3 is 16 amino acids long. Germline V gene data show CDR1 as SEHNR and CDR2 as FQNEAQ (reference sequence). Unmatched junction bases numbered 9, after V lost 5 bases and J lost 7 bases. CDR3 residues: CASSQLDRGLGGELFF. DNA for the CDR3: TGTGCCAGCAGCCAACTGGACAGGGGGCTAGGCGGGGAGCTGTTTTTT.